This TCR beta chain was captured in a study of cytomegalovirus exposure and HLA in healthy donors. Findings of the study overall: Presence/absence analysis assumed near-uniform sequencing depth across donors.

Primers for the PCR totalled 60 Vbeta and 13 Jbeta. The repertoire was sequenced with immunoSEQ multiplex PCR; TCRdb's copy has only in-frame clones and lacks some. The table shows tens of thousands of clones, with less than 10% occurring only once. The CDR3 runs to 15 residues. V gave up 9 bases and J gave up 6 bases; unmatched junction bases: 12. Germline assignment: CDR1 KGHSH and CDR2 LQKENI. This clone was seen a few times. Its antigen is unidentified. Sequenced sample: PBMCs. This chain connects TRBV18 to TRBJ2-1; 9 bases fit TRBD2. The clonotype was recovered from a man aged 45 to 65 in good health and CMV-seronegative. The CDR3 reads CASRISGSSFNEQFF. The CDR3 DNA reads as TGTGCCAGTCGAATTAGCGGGAGTTCATTCAATGAGCAGTTCTTC.